Shown below are 21 T cell receptor beta chains from a single sample sequenced in a study of T cells in Graves' hyperthyroidism and ophthalmopathy. The TCR beta CDR3 regions underwent amplification using RNA transcripts as the source. During a first-round RT-PCR of the TCR CDR3, the HTBI primer set was used. MiXCR, applied by TCRdb to the multiplex PCR reads, yields one record per CDR3 protein. The sample consists of approximately 410,000 distinct CDR3 sequences, about an eighth of them appearing once. The source material was blood. These receptor sequences come from a woman in her late teens or twenties with Graves' hyperthyroidism.

This clonotype was detected only once. At one end the junction does not follow the germline gene, possibly because of a read error. The CDR3 DNA reads TGTGCCAGCAGCTTCGGGTCCCACCGAGTTGGGGAGCTGTCTTTT. Its protein is CASSFGSHRVGELSF. The V gene is TRBV7-2, the J gene TRBJ2-2; a possible D gene is TRBD2 (5 bases). Germline values: CDR1 SGHTA, CDR2 FQGNSA. The CDR3 spans 15 residues.

Many counts were recorded for this clonotype. V and J are TRBV5-5 and TRBJ1-1; D remains unclear. This CDR3 is 12 amino acids long. Germline V gene data show CDR1 as SGHKS and CDR2 as YYEKEE (reference sequence). With 4 bases removed from V and 3 bases from J, the gap between germline ends came to 7 bases. The CDR3 is CASSLFDTEAFF. In DNA, the CDR3 is TGTGCCAGCAGCCTCTTCGACACTGAAGCTTTCTTT.

This clonotype has ten or more counts. The rearrangement links TRBV12-3 or TRBV12-4 to TRBJ1-3; TRBD1 aligns across 7 bases. Unmatched junction bases numbered 7, after V lost 3 bases and J lost 2 bases. This CDR3 has 16 residues. Here the CDR3 reads CASSLGQTGTGNTIYF. The CDR3 DNA reads as TGTGCCAGCAGTTTGGGCCAGACAGGGACTGGAAACACCATATATTTT.

This clonotype appeared many times. The genes are TRBV29-1 and TRBJ2-3, with D possibly being TRBD1 (6 bases). The V end was cut by 4 bases, the J end by 3 bases, with 11 bases between. CDR3 size: 13 residues. The V gene's germline CDR1 is SQVTM and CDR2 ANQGSEA. DNA for the CDR3: TGCAGCGTTGCCCAGGGGCAGACAGATACGCAGTATTTT. Protein product: CSVAQGQTDTQYF.

This clonotype was picked up many times. The chain is built from TRBV11-1 and TRBJ1-2; D not certain. The CDR3 runs 12 residues. The germline CDR1 and CDR2 sequences are SGHAT and FQDESV (reference sequence). Trimming removed 5 bases at V and 14 bases at J, with 18 bases between. The DNA for the CDR3 is TGTGCCAGCAGCCCACCCCGCCGAGCTGGGACCTTC. This gives the protein CASSPPRRAGTF.

The sample holds many counts of this clonotype. The rearrangement uses TRBV6-2 or TRBV6-3 and TRBJ2-7; 11 bases fit TRBD2. With 2 bases clipped from V and 1 base from J, the junction kept 7 bases outside the gene matches. CDR3 size: 17 residues. Germline V lookup: CDR1 MNHEY, CDR2 SVGEGT. CDR3 coding DNA: TGTGCCAGCAGTTACGGGACTAGCGGTCTTAGATCCTACGAGCAGTACTTC. It encodes CASSYGTSGLRSYEQYF.

This clonotype was found many times. This chain links TRBV2 with TRBJ1-2; TRBD1 matches 8 bases. The germline CDR1 and CDR2 sequences are SNHLY and FYNNEI. V gave up 4 bases and J gave up 5 bases; unmatched junction bases: 6. CDR3 length equals 14 residues. The CDR3 protein is CASSVAGGGYGYTF. Written as DNA, the CDR3 is TGTGCCAGCAGTGTCGCAGGGGGCGGGTATGGCTACACCTTC.

The V call is TRBV20-1, the J call TRBJ1-1; a weak D match, TRBD1 (6 bases). The CDR3 is 16 amino acids. The V end lost 1 base, the J end lost 6 bases, and 21 bases lay between the germline ends. Per the germline V gene, CDR1 is DFQATT and CDR2 is SNEGSKA (reference sequence). The CDR3, as DNA: TGCAGTGCTAGAGGTATCCCCTCAGGGGCTGGCGCTGAAGCTTTCTTT. This sequence encodes CSARGIPSGAGAEAFF.

Remarks on this clonotype: Given a much more abundant clone one base away, this may be a read error. This chain uses TRBV28 with TRBJ2-7; possibly TRBD1 for D (6 bases). This CDR3 has 13 amino acids. Germline V gives CDR1 MDHEN, CDR2 SYDVKM. DNA of the CDR3: TGTGCCAGCATTGACAGGAGCTCCTACGGGCAGTACTTC. Encoded protein: CASIDRSSYGQYF.

The chain has TRBV27 and TRBJ2-1, with D tentatively TRBD1 or TRBD2 (6 bases each). The CDR3 has 16 residues. Germline CDR1 and CDR2: MNHEY and SMNVEV (reference sequence). The germline V and J ends were trimmed by 3 bases and 6 bases, with 18 bases remaining between them. CDR3 sequence (DNA): TGTGCCAGCAGTTTTAATGGGGCACAGGGAGGCAATGAGCAGTTCTTC. Protein product: CASSFNGAQGGNEQFF.

This clonotype was detected many times. This chain uses TRBV11-2 with TRBJ2-1; D is ambiguous. The CDR3 covers 13 residues. Germline V CDR1 and CDR2: SGHAT, FQNNGV. Trimming pared 0 bases from V and 16 bases from J, leaving 16 bases between. CDR3 amino acids: CASSLDFWQSSFF. The CDR3 DNA reads as TGTGCCAGCAGCTTAGACTTCTGGCAGTCCAGCTTCTTC.

The table lists this clonotype with many counts. This chain links TRBV6-1 with TRBJ1-2; D is undetermined. The CDR3 contains 14 residues. V was clipped by 0 bases and J by 4 bases, with 9 bases between them. CDR1 and CDR2 (germline): MNHNS, SASEGT. In DNA form, the CDR3 reads TGTGCCAGCAGTGAAGCGAATCGTGGCTATGGCTACACCTTC. Protein product: CASSEANRGYGYTF.

There are a few counts of this clonotype. The chain links TRBV19 to TRBJ1-5, with no clear D. Trimming cost V 5 bases and J 6 bases, with 14 bases left between them. CDR1 and CDR2 from the germline V gene are LNHDA and SQIVND (reference sequence). The CDR3 is 14 amino acids. CDR3 DNA: TGTGCCAGTAGTTCAAGAGGGCCCGGTCAGCCCCAGCATTTT. This gives the protein CASSSRGPGQPQHF.

In its sample, this clonotype was seen many times. V gene TRBV12-3 or TRBV12-4 combines with J gene TRBJ2-6, with 8 bases matching TRBD1. The trim removed 5 bases at V and 4 bases at J, leaving 4 bases unmatched. The CDR3 totals 15 residues. CDR3 DNA: TGTGCCAGCAGTCTCAGGGGGCGAGGGGCCAACGTCCTGACTTTC. It translates to CASSLRGRGANVLTF.

The V gene is TRBV29-1, the J gene TRBJ1-1; no reliable D call. The CDR3 covers 12 residues. CDR1 is SQVTM and CDR2 is ANQGSEA in the germline V gene. V was trimmed by 7 bases and J by 4 bases, leaving 13 bases between them. CDR3 amino acids: CSALGIGTEAFF. As DNA, the CDR3 is TGCAGCGCGCTCGGGATCGGCACTGAAGCTTTCTTT.

The chain joins TRBV20-1 to TRBJ2-1; the match to TRBD2 covers 7 bases. Germline V gene data show CDR1 as DFQATT and CDR2 as SNEGSKA (reference sequence). The CDR3 sequence is 15 residues long. The J segment lost 5 bases and the V segment lost 5 bases, leaving 12 bases of the junction unmatched. The CDR3 region is CSALDRLGGNNEQFF. CDR3 DNA sequence: TGCAGTGCTCTAGATAGGTTGGGGGGGAACAATGAGCAGTTCTTC.

This clonotype was seen a few times. The genes are TRBV30 and TRBJ1-5; TRBD1 might be the D (6 bases). Per the germline V gene, CDR1 is GTSNPN and CDR2 is SVGIG (reference sequence). Trimming removed 2 bases at V and 3 bases at J, with 8 bases between. This CDR3 has 13 amino acids. The CDR3 region has the DNA TGTGCCTGGAGTTGGGACAACAATCAGCCCCAGCATTTT. This gives the protein CAWSWDNNQPQHF.

This clonotype has at least ten counts. The chain couples TRBV6-1 to TRBJ2-7; D is undetermined. The ends were cut back, 1 base at V and 1 base at J, with 11 bases in the middle. Germline V lookup: CDR1 MNHNS, CDR2 SASEGT. There are 15 residues in the CDR3. This chain's CDR3 is CASSEGVTLSYEQYF. The CDR3 DNA is TGTGCCAGCAGTGAAGGGGTTACCTTGTCCTACGAGCAGTACTTC.

This clonotype was observed at least ten times. CDR3 sequence reads: CASSPIGTYTGELFF. The DNA of the CDR3 is TGTGCCAGCAGCCCGATAGGGACGTACACCGGGGAGCTGTTTTTT. The rearrangement links TRBV12-3 or TRBV12-4 to TRBJ2-2, with D perhaps assigned TRBD1 or TRBD2 (5 bases each). The V and J ends lost 6 bases and 3 bases respectively, with 14 bases between them. This CDR3 comprises 15 residues.

The chain is built from TRBV4-2 and TRBJ2-1; no reliable D call. The germline V gene encodes CDR1 LGHNA and CDR2 YNFKEQ. V lost 1 base, J lost 2 bases, and 3 bases lay in between. The CDR3 consists of 13 residues. The CDR3 DNA is TGTGCCAGCAGCCAAGTCCCCTACAATGAGCAGTTCTTC. Amino acid sequence: CASSQVPYNEQFF.

This clonotype was recorded at least ten times. This chain joins TRBV20-1 and TRBJ2-3; D remains unclear. The CDR3 is 14 residues long. Germline CDR1 is DFQATT and CDR2 is SNEGSKA (reference sequence). The V end was cut by 5 bases, the J end by 4 bases, with 16 bases between. CDR3 sequence: CSALSIGTADTQYF. CDR3 bases: TGCAGTGCTCTATCGATAGGTACGGCAGATACGCAGTATTTT.